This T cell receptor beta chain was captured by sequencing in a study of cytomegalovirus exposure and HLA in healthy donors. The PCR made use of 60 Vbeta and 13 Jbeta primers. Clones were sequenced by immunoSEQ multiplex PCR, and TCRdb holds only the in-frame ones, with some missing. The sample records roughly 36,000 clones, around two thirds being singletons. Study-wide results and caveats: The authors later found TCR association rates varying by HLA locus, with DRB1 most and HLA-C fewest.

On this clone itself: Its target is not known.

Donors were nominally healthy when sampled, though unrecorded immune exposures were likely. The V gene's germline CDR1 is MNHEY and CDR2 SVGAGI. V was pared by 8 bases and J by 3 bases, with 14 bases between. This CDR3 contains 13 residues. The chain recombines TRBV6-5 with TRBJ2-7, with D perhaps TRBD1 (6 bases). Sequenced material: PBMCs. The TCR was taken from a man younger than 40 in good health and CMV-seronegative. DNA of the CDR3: TGTGCCAGCTCAACCGGGACAAGCTACGAGCAGTACTTC. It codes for CASSTGTSYEQYF.